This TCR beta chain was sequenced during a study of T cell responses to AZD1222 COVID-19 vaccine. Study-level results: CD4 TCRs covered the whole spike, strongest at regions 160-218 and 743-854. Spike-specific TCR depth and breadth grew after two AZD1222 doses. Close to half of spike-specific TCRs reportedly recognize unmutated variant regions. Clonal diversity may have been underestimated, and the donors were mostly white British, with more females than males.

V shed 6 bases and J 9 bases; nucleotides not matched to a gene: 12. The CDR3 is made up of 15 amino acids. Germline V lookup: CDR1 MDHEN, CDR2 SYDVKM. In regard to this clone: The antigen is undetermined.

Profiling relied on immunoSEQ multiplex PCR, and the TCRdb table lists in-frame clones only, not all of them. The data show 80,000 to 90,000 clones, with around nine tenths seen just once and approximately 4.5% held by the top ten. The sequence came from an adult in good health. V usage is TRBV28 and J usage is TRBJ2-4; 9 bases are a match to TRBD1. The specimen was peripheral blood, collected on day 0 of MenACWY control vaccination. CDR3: CASSRTGASEGIQYF. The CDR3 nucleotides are TGTGCCAGCAGCCGGACAGGGGCCTCGGAAGGCATTCAGTACTTC.